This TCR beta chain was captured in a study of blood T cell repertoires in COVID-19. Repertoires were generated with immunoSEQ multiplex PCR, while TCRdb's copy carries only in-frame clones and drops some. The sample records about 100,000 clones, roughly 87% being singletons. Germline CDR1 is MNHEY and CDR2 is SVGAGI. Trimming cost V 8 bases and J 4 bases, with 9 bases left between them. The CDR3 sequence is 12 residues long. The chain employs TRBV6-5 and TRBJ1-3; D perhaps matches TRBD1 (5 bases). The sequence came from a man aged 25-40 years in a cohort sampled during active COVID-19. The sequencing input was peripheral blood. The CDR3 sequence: CASGAGGNTIYF. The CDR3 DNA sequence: TGTGCCAGCGGGGCGGGGGGAAACACCATATATTTT.